The T cell receptor (beta chain) described here comes from a study of blood T cell repertoires in COVID-19. Some clones are missing from TCRdb's copy, which holds only in-frame ones; the method was immunoSEQ multiplex PCR. In the table there are 50,000 or so clones, roughly 83% of which are singletons. Note on this clone: The sample has other DNA sequences that encode this CDR3 too.

Specimen: peripheral blood. The receptor was derived from a woman in her fifties or sixties with acute or convalescent COVID-19.

CDR3 DNA: TGTGCCAGCAGCTTAATGGGGGGTTCCTACAATGAGCAGTTCTTC. Its protein is CASSLMGGSYNEQFF. The V call is TRBV11-3, the J call TRBJ2-1; maybe TRBD2 (6 bases). The length of the CDR3 is 15 residues. In germline, CDR1 is SGHNT, CDR2 YENEEA. Trimming took off 2 bases at V and 1 base at J, with 9 bases between the two ends. Filled out from reference TRBV11-3 and TRBJ2-1, the complete variable domain reads EAGVVQSPRYKIIEKKQPVAFWCNPISGHNTLYWYLQNLGQGPELLIRYENEEAVDDSQLPKDRFSAERLKGVDSTLKIQPAELGDSAVYLCASSLMGGSYNEQFFGPGTRLTVL.